This note documents a single T cell receptor beta chain sequence. The data are from a study of blood T cell repertoires in COVID-19. Study-wide background: Acute-phase and convalescent COVID-19 samples originated in the United States, Italy and Spain. The cDNA or gDNA used as material had been derived from T cells, B-cell-depleted T cells, or PBMCs.

Germline CDR1 MRHNA, CDR2 SNTAGT. The CDR3 is 12 amino acids. Losses at the gene ends were 4 bases for V and 15 bases for J; bases not matched to a gene: 9. In the original analysis: Nucleated cell number was recorded as an estimate derived from reference gene primer amplification. TCRdb's copy holds only in-frame clones and misses some; the assay was immunoSEQ multiplex PCR. V and J calls and clone size are given by that table; D and trimming were obtained from the DNA. The sample lists some 90,000 clones, around 90% seen once, with around 4.1% in the top ten. The chain couples TRBV6-4 to TRBJ2-1, with 7 bases identical to TRBD2. The sequencing input was peripheral blood. The sequence derives from a woman over 75 with active or convalescent COVID-19. This chain's CDR3 is CASSGEGRARFF. The CDR3 DNA reads TGTGCCAGCAGTGGCGAAGGGAGGGCCCGGTTCTTC.